A selection of T cell receptor beta chains follows, all from one sample in a study of cytomegalovirus exposure and HLA in healthy donors. Repertoires were generated with immunoSEQ multiplex PCR, while TCRdb's copy carries only in-frame clones and drops some. The sample consists of about 170,000 clones, 80% of them appearing once. The sequenced sample was PBMCs. The receptors were gathered from a woman aged 50 to 60 in good health and CMV-seropositive. Each CDR3 is given with its conserved first and last residue. Fields, in order: J gene, V gene, D gene, clone size, CDR3 protein, CDR3 DNA. The D gene is left open where the match is weak. Clone size appears in some rows only: once, few, many, or a class for an expanded clone.

TRBJ2-3 TRBV4-2 TRBD2 few CASSHRTSGATDTQYF TGTGCCAGCAGCCACCGGACTAGCGGGGCTACAGATACGCAGTATTTT
TRBJ1-4 TRBV5-1 NA NA CASSLGGGHLAGDEKLFF TGCGCCAGCAGCTTGGGAGGGGGACACCTCGCCGGCGATGAAAAACTGTTTTTT
TRBJ2-3 TRBV4-1 TRBD2 NA CASSQEGTSRTDTQYF TGCGCCAGCAGCCAAGAAGGGACTAGCCGGACAGATACGCAGTATTTT
TRBJ1-2 TRBV27 NA NA CASSLVAGDYGYTF TGTGCCAGCAGTTTAGTTGCGGGGGACTATGGCTACACCTTC
TRBJ2-5 TRBV5-4 NA NA CASSPSFPETQYF TGTGCCAGCAGCCCCTCCTTCCCGGAGACCCAGTACTTC
TRBJ2-3 TRBV2 NA NA CASSPSYTQYF TGTGCCAGCAGCCCCTCTTATACGCAGTATTTT
TRBJ2-2 TRBV9 TRBD2 NA CASSPGGLNTGELFF TGTGCCAGCAGCCCGGGAGGGCTTAACACCGGGGAGCTGTTTTTT
TRBJ2-5 TRBV7-6 NA NA CASSFFLARIGETQYF TGTGCCAGCAGCTTTTTTTTAGCGCGCATTGGAGAGACCCAGTACTTC
TRBJ1-4 TRBV19 TRBD1 NA CASSRRGTGGTNEKLFF TGTGCCAGTAGTAGACGTGGGACAGGGGGAACTAATGAAAAACTGTTTTTT
TRBJ2-7 TRBV7-9 NA NA CASSPDSWRGSSYEQYF TGTGCCAGCAGCCCCGACAGTTGGAGGGGAAGCTCCTACGAGCAGTACTTC
TRBJ2-5 TRBV5-1 TRBD1 NA CASSLAGQGDGETQYF TGCGCCAGCAGCTTGGCGGGACAGGGGGATGGAGAGACCCAGTACTTC
TRBJ2-6 TRBV19 TRBD1 NA CATSGISRDRFSGVNVLTF TGTGCCACCAGTGGTATCTCCCGGGACAGGTTCTCTGGGGTCAACGTCCTGACTTTC
TRBJ2-1 TRBV7-3 NA NA CASSLRAGSRNEQFF TGTGCCAGCAGCTTAAGGGCGGGAAGTAGAAATGAGCAGTTCTTC
TRBJ2-2 TRBV29-1 NA NA CSAGAEAGELFF TGCAGTGCGGGGGCTGAGGCCGGGGAGCTGTTTTTT
TRBJ1-2 TRBV30 NA NA CAWSLPYGSEGGYTF TGTGCCTGGAGTTTGCCCTACGGGTCTGAAGGAGGCTACACCTTC
TRBJ2-1 TRBV7-9 TRBD1 NA CASSLGQGVGSYNEQFF TGTGCCAGCAGTCTCGGACAGGGTGTAGGGTCCTACAATGAGCAGTTCTTC
TRBJ1-6 TRBV28 NA NA CASRKEGGGLHF TGTGCCAGCAGGAAAGAAGGGGGGGGCCTCCACTTT
TRBJ2-2 TRBV9 NA few CASSPILHPNTGELFF TGTGCCAGCAGCCCTATCCTGCACCCGAACACCGGGGAGCTGTTTTTT
TRBJ2-5 TRBV28 TRBD2 few CASSFGLAGEETQYF TGTGCCAGCAGTTTCGGACTAGCGGGTGAAGAGACCCAGTACTTC
TRBJ2-2 TRBV4-2 NA NA CASSQVSLAGTGELFF TGTGCCAGCAGCCAAGTATCGCTAGCCGGCACCGGGGAGCTGTTTTTT
TRBJ1-2 TRBV19 NA NA CASSIDHAVRNYGYTF TGTGCCAGTAGTATAGATCACGCAGTGAGGAACTATGGCTACACCTTC
TRBJ2-1 TRBV9 NA NA CASSRGQPTYNEQFF TGTGCCAGCAGCCGCGGGCAGCCCACCTACAATGAGCAGTTCTTC
TRBJ2-2 TRBV11-3 TRBD1 few CASSLSGTVSGELFF TGTGCCAGCAGCTTATCCGGGACAGTATCCGGGGAGCTGTTTTTT
TRBJ2-3 TRBV29-1 NA NA CSVWTSTDTQYF TGCAGCGTCTGGACATCGACAGATACGCAGTATTTT
TRBJ1-2 TRBV30 NA NA CAKIPTGALQGYTF TGTGCCAAAATCCCTACAGGAGCCCTTCAAGGCTACACCTTC
TRBJ2-7 TRBV7-2 NA NA CASSLIGQGLYEQYF TGTGCCAGCAGCTTAATAGGTCAGGGACTCTACGAGCAGTACTTC
TRBJ2-3 TRBV29-1 NA NA CSFQQGDTQYF TGCAGCTTCCAGCAGGGAGATACGCAGTATTTT
TRBJ2-7 TRBV12-5 NA NA CASGLPSRQRTTYYEQYF TGTGCTAGTGGTTTGCCGAGCCGACAGAGGACAACTTACTACGAGCAGTACTTC
TRBJ2-2 TRBV4-2 NA NA CASSQDIGELFF TGTGCCAGCAGCCAAGACATCGGGGAGCTGTTTTTT
TRBJ1-1 TRBV19 NA NA CASSMEQGSTEAFF TGTGCCAGTAGTATGGAGCAGGGATCCACTGAAGCTTTCTTT
TRBJ2-3 TRBV5-1 NA NA CASSLGALSSTDTQYF TGCGCCAGCAGCTTGGGGGCCCTTTCTAGCACAGATACGCAGTATTTT
TRBJ1-4 TRBV27 NA NA CASSRAGENEKLFF TGTGCCAGCTCCCGGGCAGGGGAAAATGAAAAACTGTTTTTT
TRBJ1-1 TRBV4-2 NA NA CASSQVGGTGNTEAFF TGTGCCAGCAGCCAAGTTGGCGGAACAGGGAACACTGAAGCTTTCTTT
TRBJ1-2 TRBV6-1 TRBD1 NA CASSVQGADGYTF TGTGCCAGCAGTGTACAGGGGGCTGATGGCTACACCTTC
TRBJ2-1 TRBV7-3 NA NA CASSFGGGYNEQFF TGTGCCAGCAGCTTTGGTGGGGGGTACAATGAGCAGTTCTTC
TRBJ2-1 TRBV6-1 NA NA CASSEASPRTVTNNEQFF TGTGCCAGCAGTGAAGCATCGCCCAGGACAGTAACAAACAATGAGCAGTTCTTC
TRBJ1-5 TRBV7-9 NA NA CASSLVGTLNQPQHF TGTGCCAGCAGCTTAGTTGGGACACTTAATCAGCCCCAGCATTTT
TRBJ2-7 TRBV2 TRBD2 NA CASSAGVYYEQYF TGTGCCAGCAGCGCGGGAGTCTACTACGAGCAGTACTTC
TRBJ1-4 TRBV5-1 NA NA CASSSQGSDYEKLFF TGCGCCAGCAGCTCACAGGGTTCGGACTATGAAAAACTGTTTTTT
TRBJ2-1 TRBV27 TRBD2 NA CASIPSAGYYNEQFF TGTGCCAGCATTCCGTCAGCGGGATACTACAATGAGCAGTTCTTC
TRBJ2-3 TRBV5-6 NA NA CASSEGTSTDTQYF TGTGCCAGCAGTGAAGGGACAAGCACAGATACGCAGTATTTT
TRBJ2-2 TRBV19 TRBD2 NA CASTWGRAIGELFF TGTGCCAGTACTTGGGGGAGGGCCATCGGGGAGCTGTTTTTT
TRBJ1-5 TRBV6-5 NA NA CASSPGGYSNQPQHF TGTGCCAGCAGCCCCGGGGGTTATAGCAATCAGCCCCAGCATTTT
TRBJ2-2 TRBV28 NA NA CASSSQENTGELFF TGTGCCAGCAGTTCTCAGGAGAACACCGGGGAGCTGTTTTTT
TRBJ2-3 TRBV15 NA NA CATSRGMLDSHTDTQYF TGTGCCACCAGCAGGGGAATGTTGGACAGTCACACAGATACGCAGTATTTT
TRBJ1-2 TRBV6-5 NA NA CASSLDSNYGYTF TGTGCCAGCAGTTTGGACAGTAACTATGGCTACACCTTC
TRBJ1-5 TRBV6-1 NA NA CASSQGRVDQPQHF TGTGCCAGCTCTCAGGGAAGGGTTGATCAGCCCCAGCATTTT
TRBJ2-2 TRBV2 NA NA CASSVPSGQNLNTGELFF TGTGCCAGCAGTGTTCCCTCCGGACAGAACTTGAACACCGGGGAGCTGTTTTTT
TRBJ2-1 TRBV7-9 TRBD2 NA CASSGTTSYNEQFF TGTGCCAGCAGCGGGACTACCTCCTACAATGAGCAGTTCTTC
TRBJ2-2 TRBV7-9 NA NA CSSSRGANTGELFF TGTTCCAGCAGCCGCGGCGCGAACACCGGGGAGCTGTTTTTT
TRBJ2-6 TRBV10-3 TRBD1 NA CAISEGTGRTGANVLTF TGTGCCATCAGTGAGGGGACAGGCAGGACTGGGGCCAACGTCCTGACTTTC
TRBJ2-5 TRBV11-2 NA NA CASSLFVAGPQETQYF TGTGCCAGCAGCTTATTTGTCGCGGGACCACAAGAGACCCAGTACTTC
TRBJ2-5 TRBV4-3 TRBD2 few CASSQIVGSGGETQYF TGCGCCAGCAGCCAAATTGTAGGGAGCGGGGGGGAGACCCAGTACTTC
TRBJ2-7 TRBV28 NA NA CASIGTQLYEQYF TGTGCCAGCATCGGGACACAACTTTACGAGCAGTACTTC
TRBJ2-1 TRBV7-2 NA NA CASSLLRANGPQFF TGTGCCAGCAGCTTGTTGCGGGCTAACGGTCCGCAGTTCTTC